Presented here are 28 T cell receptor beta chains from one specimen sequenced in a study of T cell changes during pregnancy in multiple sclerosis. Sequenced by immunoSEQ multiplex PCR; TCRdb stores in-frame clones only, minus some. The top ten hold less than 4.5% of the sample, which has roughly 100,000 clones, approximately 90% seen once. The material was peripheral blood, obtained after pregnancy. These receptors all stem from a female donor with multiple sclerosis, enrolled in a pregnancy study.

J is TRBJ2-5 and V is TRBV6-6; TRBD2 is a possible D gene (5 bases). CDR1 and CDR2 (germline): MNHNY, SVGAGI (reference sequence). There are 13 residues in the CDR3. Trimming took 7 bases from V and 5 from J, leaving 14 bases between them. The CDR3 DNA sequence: TGTGCCAGCACCCCGACTATACTGGAGACCCAGTACTTC. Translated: CASTPTILETQYF.

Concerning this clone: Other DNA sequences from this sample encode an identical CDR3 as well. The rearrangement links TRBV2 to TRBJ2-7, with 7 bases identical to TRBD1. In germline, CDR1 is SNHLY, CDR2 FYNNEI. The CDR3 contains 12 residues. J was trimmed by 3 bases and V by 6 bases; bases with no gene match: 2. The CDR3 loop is CASRGDSYEQYF. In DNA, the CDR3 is TGTGCCAGCAGGGGGGACAGCTACGAGCAGTACTTC. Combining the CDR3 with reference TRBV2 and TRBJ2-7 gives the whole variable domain EPEVTQTPSHQVTQMGQEVILRCVPISNHLYFYWYRQILGQKVEFLVSFYNNEISEKSEIFDDQFSVERPDGSNFTLKIRSTKLEDSAMYFCASRGDSYEQYFGPGTRLTVT.

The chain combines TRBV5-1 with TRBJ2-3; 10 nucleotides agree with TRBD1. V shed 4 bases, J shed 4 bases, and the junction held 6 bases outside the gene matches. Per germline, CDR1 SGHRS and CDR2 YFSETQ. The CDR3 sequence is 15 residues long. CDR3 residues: CASSNPGQGPDTQYF. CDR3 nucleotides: TGCGCCAGCAGCAACCCGGGACAGGGGCCAGATACGCAGTATTTT.

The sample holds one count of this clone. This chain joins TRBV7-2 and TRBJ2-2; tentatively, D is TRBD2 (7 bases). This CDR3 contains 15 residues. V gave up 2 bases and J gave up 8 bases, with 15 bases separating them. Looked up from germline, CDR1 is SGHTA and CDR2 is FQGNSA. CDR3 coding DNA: TGTGCCAGCAGCTTAAGTCGGGGGGCGGGAGGGGAGCTGTTTTTT. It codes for CASSLSRGAGGELFF.

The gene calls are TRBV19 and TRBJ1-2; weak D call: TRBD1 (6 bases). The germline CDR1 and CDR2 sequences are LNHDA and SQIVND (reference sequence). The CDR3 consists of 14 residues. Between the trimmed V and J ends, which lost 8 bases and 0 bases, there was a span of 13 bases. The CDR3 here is CASLGTGTNYGYTF. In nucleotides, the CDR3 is TGTGCCAGTCTGGGTACAGGGACTAACTATGGCTACACCTTC.

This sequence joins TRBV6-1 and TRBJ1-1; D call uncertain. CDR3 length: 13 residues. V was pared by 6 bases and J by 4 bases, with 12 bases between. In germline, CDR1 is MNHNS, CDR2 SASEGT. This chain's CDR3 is CASRRAGLTEAFF. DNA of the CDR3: TGTGCCAGCAGAAGGGCAGGACTCACTGAAGCTTTCTTT.

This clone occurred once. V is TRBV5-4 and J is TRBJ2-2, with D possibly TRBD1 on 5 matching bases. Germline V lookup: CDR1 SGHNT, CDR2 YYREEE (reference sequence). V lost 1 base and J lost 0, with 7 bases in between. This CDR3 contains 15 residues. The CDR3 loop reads CASSLKGTNTGELFF. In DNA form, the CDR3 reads TGTGCCAGCAGCTTGAAGGGGACGAACACCGGGGAGCTGTTTTTT.

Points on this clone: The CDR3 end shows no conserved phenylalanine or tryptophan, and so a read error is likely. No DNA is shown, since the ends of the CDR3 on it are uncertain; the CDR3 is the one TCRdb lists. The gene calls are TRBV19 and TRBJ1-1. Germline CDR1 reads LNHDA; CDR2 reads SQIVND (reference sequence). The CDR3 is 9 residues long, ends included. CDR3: CASGAGFVE.

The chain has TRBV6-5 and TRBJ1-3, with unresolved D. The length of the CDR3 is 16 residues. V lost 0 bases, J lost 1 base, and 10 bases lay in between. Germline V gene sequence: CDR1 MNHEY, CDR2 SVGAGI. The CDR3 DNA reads TGTGCCAGCAGTTACTCCGGTGCCTTTTCTGGAAACACCATATATTTT. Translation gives CASSYSGAFSGNTIYF.

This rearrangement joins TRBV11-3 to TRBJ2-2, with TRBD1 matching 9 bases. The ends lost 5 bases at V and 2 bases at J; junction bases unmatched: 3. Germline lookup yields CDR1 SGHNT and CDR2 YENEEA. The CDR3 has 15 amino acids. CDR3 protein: CASSTGQGNTGELFF. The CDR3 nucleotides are TGTGCCAGCAGCACGGGACAGGGTAACACCGGGGAGCTGTTTTTT.

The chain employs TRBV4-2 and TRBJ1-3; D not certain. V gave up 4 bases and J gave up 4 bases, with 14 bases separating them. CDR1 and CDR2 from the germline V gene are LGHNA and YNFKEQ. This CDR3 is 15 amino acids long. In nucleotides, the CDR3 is TGTGCCAGCAGCCCCCCCACGGGATACGGAAACACCATATATTTT. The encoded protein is CASSPPTGYGNTIYF.

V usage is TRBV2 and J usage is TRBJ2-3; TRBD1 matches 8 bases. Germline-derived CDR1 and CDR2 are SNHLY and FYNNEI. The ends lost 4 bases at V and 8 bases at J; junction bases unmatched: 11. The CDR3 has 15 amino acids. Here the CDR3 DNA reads TGTGCCAGCAGTGTCGACAGGGGAAGGATAGGTACGCAGTATTTT. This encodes CASSVDRGRIGTQYF. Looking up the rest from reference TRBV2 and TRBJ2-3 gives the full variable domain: EPEVTQTPSHQVTQMGQEVILRCVPISNHLYFYWYRQILGQKVEFLVSFYNNEISEKSEIFDDQFSVERPDGSNFTLKIRSTKLEDSAMYFCASSVDRGRIGTQYFGPGTRLTVL.

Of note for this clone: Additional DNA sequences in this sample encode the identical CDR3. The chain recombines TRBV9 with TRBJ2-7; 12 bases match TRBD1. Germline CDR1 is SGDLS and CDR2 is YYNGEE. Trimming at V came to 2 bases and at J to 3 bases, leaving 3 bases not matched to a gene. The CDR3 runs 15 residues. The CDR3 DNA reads TGTGCCAGCAGCGTCGGGACAGGGGGCAGCTACGAGCAGTACTTC. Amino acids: CASSVGTGGSYEQYF.

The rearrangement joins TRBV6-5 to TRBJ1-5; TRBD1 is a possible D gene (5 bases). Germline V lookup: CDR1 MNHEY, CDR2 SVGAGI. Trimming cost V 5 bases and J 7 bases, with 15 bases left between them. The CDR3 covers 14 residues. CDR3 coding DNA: TGTGCCAGCAGTCCCCAGGGCCCCAACCAGCCCCAGCATTTT. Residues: CASSPQGPNQPQHF.

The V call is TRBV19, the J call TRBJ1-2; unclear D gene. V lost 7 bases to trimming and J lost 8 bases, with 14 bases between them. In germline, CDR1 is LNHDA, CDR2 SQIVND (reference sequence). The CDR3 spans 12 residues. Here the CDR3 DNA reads TGTGCCAGTACCTTAATGGGAGGAGGCTACACCTTC. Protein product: CASTLMGGGYTF.

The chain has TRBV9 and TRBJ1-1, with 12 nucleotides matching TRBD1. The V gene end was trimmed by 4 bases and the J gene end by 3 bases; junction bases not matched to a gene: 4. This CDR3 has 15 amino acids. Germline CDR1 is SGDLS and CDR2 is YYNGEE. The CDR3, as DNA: TGTGCCAGCAGCTCGGGACAGGGGGCGTACACTGAAGCTTTCTTT. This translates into CASSSGQGAYTEAFF.

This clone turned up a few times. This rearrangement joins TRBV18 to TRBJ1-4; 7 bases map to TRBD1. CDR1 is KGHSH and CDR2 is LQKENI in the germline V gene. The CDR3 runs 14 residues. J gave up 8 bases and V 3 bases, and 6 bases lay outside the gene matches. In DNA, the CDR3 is TGTGCCAGCTCACCGAACAGGGGCAGCGAAAAACTGTTTTTT. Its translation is CASSPNRGSEKLFF.

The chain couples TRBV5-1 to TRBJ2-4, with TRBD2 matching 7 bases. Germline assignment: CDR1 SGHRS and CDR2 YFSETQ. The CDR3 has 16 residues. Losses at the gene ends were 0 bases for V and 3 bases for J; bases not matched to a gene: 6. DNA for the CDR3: TGCGCCAGCAGCTTGGTGTTCCGGGGGGACAAAAACATTCAGTACTTC. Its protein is CASSLVFRGDKNIQYF.

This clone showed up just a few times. The CDR3 DNA sequence: TGTGCCAGTAGAGGGGACAGTCTTAGCAATCAGCCCCAGCATTTT. As protein: CASRGDSLSNQPQHF. This sequence joins TRBV19 and TRBJ1-5; 7 positions match TRBD1. With 6 bases clipped from V and 0 bases from J, the junction kept 5 bases outside the gene matches. Germline CDR1 and CDR2: LNHDA and SQIVND (reference sequence). This CDR3 is built from 15 residues.

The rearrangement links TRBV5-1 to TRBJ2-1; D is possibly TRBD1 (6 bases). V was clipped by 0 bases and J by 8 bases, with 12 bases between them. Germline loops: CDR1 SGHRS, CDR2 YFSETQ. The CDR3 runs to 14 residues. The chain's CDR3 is CASSLVQGGDEQFF. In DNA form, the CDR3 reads TGCGCCAGCAGCTTGGTACAGGGTGGTGATGAGCAGTTCTTC.

CDR3 bases: TGTGCCAGCAGCGCGGCTAAGGTTACGCAGTATTTT. This gives the protein CASSAAKVTQYF. The rearrangement links TRBV5-6 to TRBJ2-3; D is uncertain. Deletions cut 4 bases from V and 8 bases from J, with 11 bases between. The germline gives CDR1 SGHDT, CDR2 YYEEEE. CDR3 length: 12 residues.

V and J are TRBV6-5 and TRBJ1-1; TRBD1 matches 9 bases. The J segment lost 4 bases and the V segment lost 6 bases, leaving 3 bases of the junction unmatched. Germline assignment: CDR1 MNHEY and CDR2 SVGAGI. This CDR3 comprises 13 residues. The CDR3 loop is CASRGQGGTEAFF. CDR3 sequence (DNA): TGTGCCAGCAGGGGACAGGGCGGCACTGAAGCTTTCTTT.

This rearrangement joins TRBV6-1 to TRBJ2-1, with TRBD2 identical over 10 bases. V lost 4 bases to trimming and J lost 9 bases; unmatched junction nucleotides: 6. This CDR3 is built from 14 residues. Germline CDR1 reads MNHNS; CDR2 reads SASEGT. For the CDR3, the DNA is TGTGCCAGCAGTGTTAGCGGGGGGCTCGGTGAGCAGTTCTTC. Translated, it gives CASSVSGGLGEQFF.

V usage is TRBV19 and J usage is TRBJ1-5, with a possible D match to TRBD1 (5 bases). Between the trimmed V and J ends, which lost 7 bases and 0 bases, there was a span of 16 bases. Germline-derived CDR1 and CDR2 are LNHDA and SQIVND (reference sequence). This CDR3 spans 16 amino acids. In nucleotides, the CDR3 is TGTGCCAGTACCACACGTCGGGGGAATAGCAATCAGCCCCAGCATTTT. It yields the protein CASTTRRGNSNQPQHF.

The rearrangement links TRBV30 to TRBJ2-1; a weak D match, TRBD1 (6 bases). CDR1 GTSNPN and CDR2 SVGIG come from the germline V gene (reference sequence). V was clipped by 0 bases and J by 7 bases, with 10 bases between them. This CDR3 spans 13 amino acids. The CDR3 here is CAWSVGGANEQFF. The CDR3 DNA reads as TGTGCCTGGAGTGTAGGGGGAGCGAATGAGCAGTTCTTC.

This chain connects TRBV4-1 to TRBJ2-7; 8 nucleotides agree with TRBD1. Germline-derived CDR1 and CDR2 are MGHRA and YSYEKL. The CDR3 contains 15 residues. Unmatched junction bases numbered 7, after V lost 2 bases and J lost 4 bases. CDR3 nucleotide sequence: TGCGCCAGCAGCCAACGGAGGCAGGGGGCTTACGAGCAGTACTTC. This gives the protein CASSQRRQGAYEQYF.

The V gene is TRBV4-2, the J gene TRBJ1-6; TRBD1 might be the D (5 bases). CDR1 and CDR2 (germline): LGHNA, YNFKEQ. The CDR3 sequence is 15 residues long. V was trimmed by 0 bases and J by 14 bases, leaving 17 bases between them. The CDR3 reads CASSQDFSGGRALHF. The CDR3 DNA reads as TGTGCCAGCAGCCAAGATTTCAGCGGGGGAAGGGCCCTCCACTTT.

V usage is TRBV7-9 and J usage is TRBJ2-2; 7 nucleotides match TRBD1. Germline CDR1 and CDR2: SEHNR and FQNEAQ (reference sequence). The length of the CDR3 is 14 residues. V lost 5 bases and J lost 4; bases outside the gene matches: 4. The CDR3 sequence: CASSIDRATGELFF. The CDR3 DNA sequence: TGTGCCAGCAGCATAGACAGGGCCACCGGGGAGCTGTTTTTT.